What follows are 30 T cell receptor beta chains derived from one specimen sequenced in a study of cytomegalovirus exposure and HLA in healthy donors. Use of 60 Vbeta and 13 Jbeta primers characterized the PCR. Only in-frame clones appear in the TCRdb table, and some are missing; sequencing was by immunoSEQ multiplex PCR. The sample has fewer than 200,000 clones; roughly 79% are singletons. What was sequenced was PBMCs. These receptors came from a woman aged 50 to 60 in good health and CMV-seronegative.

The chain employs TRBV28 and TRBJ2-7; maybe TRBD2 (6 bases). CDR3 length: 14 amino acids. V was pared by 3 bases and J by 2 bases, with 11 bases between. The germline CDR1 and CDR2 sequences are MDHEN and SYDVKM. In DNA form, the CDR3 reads TGTGCCAGCAGTTTTGGCGGGATTCCCTACGAGCAGTACTTC. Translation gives CASSFGGIPYEQYF.

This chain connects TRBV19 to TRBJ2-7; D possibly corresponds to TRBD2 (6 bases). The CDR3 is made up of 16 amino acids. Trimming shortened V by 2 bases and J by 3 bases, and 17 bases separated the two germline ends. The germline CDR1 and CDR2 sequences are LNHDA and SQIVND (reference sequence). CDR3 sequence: CASSIRRTNANYEQYF. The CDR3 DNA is TGTGCCAGTAGTATACGCAGGACTAACGCTAACTACGAGCAGTACTTC.

Here the CDR3 DNA reads TGTGCCAGCAGCAAAGTGGACAGGGCAAGTTCCAACGAGCAGTACTTC. Its translation: CASSKVDRASSNEQYF. The V call is TRBV21-1, the J call TRBJ2-7; the table names TRBD1, a call not compared with the DNA. TRBV21-1 is described as a pseudogene. The CDR3 totals 16 residues.

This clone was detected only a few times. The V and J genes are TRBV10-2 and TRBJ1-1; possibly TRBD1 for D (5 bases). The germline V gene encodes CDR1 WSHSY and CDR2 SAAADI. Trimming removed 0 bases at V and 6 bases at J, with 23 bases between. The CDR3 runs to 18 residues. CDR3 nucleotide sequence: TGCGCCAGCAGTGAGTCCCCCCGAATTTGGGGCGGTAACGCTGAAGCTTTCTTT. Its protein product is CASSESPRIWGGNAEAFF.

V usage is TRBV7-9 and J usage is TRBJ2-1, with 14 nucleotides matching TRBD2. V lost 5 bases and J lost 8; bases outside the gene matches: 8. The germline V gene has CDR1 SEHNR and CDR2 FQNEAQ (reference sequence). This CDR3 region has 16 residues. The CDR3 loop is CASSPLGLAGEDEQFF. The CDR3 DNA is TGTGCCAGCAGCCCCCTGGGACTAGCGGGAGAAGATGAGCAGTTCTTC.

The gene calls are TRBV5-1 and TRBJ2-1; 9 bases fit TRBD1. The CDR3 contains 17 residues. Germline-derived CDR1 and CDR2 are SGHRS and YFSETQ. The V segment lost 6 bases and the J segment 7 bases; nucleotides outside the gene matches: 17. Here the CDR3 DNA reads TGCGCCAGCACCCGGGGACAGGGTACGGGAGAAGGGAATGAGCAGTTCTTC. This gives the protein CASTRGQGTGEGNEQFF.

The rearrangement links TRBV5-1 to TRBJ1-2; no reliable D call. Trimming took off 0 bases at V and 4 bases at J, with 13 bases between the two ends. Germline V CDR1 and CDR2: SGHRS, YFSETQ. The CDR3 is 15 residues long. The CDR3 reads CASSLGDRERYGYTF. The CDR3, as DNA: TGCGCCAGCAGCTTGGGCGACCGGGAACGCTATGGCTACACCTTC.

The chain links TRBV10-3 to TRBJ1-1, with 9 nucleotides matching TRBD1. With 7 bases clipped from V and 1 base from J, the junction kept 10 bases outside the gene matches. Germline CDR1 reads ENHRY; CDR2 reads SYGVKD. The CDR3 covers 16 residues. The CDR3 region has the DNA TGTGCCATCATACCCCGGACAGGGGCGGGGAACACTGAAGCTTTCTTT. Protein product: CAIIPRTGAGNTEAFF.

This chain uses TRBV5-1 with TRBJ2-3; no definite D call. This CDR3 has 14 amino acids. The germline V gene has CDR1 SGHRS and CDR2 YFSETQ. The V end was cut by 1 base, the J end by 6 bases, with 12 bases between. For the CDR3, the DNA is TGCGCCAGCAGCTTGACAGATACACAGGATACGCAGTATTTT. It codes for CASSLTDTQDTQYF.

For the CDR3, the DNA is TGCGCCAGCAGCCCCCCTAGCGGGGGGGCCTACCACGAGCAGTACTTC. Translating it yields CASSPPSGGAYHEQYF. The chain is built from TRBV4-1 and TRBJ2-7; 12 nucleotides align to TRBD2. V dropped 4 bases and J dropped 5; count of bases not matched to a gene: 9. CDR3 length: 16 amino acids. From germline, CDR1 is MGHRA and CDR2 YSYEKL.

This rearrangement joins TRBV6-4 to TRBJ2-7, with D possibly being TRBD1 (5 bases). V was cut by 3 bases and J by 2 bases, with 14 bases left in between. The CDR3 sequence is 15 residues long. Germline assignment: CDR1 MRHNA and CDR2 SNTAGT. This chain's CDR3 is CASSEDAGSPYEQYF. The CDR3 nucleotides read TGTGCCAGCAGTGAAGATGCAGGGTCCCCCTACGAGCAGTACTTC.

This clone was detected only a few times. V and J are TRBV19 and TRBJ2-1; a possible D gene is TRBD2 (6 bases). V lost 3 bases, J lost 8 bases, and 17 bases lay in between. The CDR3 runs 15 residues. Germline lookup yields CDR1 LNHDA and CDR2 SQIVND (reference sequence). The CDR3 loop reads CASSIGLSLGYEQFF. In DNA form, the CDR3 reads TGTGCCAGTAGTATCGGACTATCACTGGGATATGAGCAGTTCTTC. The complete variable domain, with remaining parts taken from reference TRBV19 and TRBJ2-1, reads DGGITQSPKYLFRKEGQNVTLSCEQNLNHDAMYWYRQDPGQGLRLIYYSQIVNDFQKGDIAEGYSVSREKKESFPLTVTSAQKNPTAFYLCASSIGLSLGYEQFFGPGTRLTVL.

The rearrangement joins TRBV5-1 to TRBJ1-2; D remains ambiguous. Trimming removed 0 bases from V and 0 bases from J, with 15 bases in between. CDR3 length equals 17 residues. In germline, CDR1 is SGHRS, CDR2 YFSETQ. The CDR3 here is CASSLVAVGLANYGYTF. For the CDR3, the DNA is TGCGCCAGCAGCTTGGTGGCGGTCGGACTAGCTAACTATGGCTACACCTTC.

In DNA form, the CDR3 reads TGTGCCAGCAGTCCCAGACAGGGTAACTATGGCTACACCTTC. Translation: CASSPRQGNYGYTF. The J gene is TRBJ1-2, the V gene TRBV6-5; 7 bases map to TRBD1. The CDR3 extends over 14 amino acids. Germline V CDR1 and CDR2: MNHEY, SVGAGI. V shed 5 bases, J shed 1 base, and the junction held 4 bases outside the gene matches.

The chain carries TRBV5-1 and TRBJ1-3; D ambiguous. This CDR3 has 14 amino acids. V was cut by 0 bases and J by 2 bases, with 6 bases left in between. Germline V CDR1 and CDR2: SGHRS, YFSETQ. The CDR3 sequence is CASSLVPAGNTIYF. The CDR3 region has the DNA TGCGCCAGCAGCTTGGTCCCAGCTGGAAACACCATATATTTT.

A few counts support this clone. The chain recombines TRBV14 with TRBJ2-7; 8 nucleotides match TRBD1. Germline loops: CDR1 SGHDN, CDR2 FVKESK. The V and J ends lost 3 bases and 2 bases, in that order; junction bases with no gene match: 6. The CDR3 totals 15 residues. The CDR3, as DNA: TGTGCCAGCAGCCAGACAGGGGACCTTACCTACGAGCAGTACTTC. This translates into CASSQTGDLTYEQYF.

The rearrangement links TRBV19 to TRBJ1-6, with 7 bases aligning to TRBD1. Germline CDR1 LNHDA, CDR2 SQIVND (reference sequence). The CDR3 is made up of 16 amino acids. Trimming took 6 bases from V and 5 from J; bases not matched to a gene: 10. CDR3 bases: TGTGCCAGTAGACAAACAGGGGAGAGGAATAATTCACCCCTCCACTTT. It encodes CASRQTGERNNSPLHF.

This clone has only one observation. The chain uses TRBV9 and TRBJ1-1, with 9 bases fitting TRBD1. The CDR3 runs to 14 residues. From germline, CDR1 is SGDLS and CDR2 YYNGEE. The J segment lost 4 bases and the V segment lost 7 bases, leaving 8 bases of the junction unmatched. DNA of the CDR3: TGTGCCAGCGGGGACAGGGACATCCGCACTGAAGCTTTCTTT. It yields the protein CASGDRDIRTEAFF.

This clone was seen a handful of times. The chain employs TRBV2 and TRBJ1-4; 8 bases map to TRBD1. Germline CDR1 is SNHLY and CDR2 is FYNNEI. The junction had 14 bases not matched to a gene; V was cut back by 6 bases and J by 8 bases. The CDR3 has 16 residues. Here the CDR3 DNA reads TGTGCCAGCAGGAGAACCCCGACAGGGGTGGGAGAAAAACTGTTTTTT. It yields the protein CASRRTPTGVGEKLFF.

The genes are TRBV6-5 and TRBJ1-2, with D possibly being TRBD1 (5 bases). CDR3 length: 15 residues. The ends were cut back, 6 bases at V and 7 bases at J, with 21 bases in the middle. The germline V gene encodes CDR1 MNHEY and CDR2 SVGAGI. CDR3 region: CASSLRDWGVGGYTF. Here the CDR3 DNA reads TGTGCCAGCAGCCTACGGGACTGGGGCGTGGGTGGCTACACCTTC.

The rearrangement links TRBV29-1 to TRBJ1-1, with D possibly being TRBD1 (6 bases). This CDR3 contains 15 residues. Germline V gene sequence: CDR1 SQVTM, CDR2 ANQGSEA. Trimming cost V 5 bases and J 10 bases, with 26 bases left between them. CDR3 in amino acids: CSVHSPGGGASSAFF. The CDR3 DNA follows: TGCAGCGTTCATTCCCCCGGGGGGGGCGCGAGTTCAGCTTTCTTT. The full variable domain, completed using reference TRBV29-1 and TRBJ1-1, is SAVISQKPSRDICQRGTSLTIQCQVDSQVTMMFWYRQQPGQSLTLIATANQGSEATYESGFVIDKFPISRPNLTFSTLTVSNMSPEDSSIYLCSVHSPGGGASSAFFGQGTRLTVV.

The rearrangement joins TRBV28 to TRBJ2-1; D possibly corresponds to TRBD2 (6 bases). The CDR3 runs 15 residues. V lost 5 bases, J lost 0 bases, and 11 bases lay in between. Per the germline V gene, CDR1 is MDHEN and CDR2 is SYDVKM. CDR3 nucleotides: TGTGCCAGCAGTACCGGGACTGTCTCCTACAATGAGCAGTTCTTC. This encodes CASSTGTVSYNEQFF.

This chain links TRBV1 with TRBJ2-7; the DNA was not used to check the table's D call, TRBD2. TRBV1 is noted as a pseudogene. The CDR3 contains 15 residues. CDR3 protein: CTSSYRDCSSYEQYF. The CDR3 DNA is TGCACCAGCAGCTACCGGGACTGCAGCTCCTACGAGCAGTACTTC.

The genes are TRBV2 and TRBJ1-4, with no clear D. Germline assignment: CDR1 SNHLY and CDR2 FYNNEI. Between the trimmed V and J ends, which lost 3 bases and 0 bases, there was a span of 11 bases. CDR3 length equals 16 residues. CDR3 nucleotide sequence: TGTGCCAGCAGTGATAGCCTGTGGGCAACTAATGAAAAACTGTTTTTT. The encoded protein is CASSDSLWATNEKLFF. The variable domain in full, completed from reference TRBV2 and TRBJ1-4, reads EPEVTQTPSHQVTQMGQEVILRCVPISNHLYFYWYRQILGQKVEFLVSFYNNEISEKSEIFDDQFSVERPDGSNFTLKIRSTKLEDSAMYFCASSDSLWATNEKLFFGSGTQLSVL.

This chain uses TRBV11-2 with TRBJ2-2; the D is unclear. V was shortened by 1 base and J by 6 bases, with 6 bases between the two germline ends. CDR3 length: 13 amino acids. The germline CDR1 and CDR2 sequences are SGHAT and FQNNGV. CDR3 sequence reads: CASSLALPGELFF. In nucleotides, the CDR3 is TGTGCCAGCAGCTTAGCCCTCCCCGGGGAGCTGTTTTTT.

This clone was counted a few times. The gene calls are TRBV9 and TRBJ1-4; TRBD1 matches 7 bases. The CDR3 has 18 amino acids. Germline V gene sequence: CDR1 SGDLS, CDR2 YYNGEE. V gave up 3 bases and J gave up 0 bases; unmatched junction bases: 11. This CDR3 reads CASSAGWDRPSTNEKLFF. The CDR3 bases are TGTGCCAGCAGCGCTGGGTGGGACAGACCATCAACTAATGAAAAACTGTTTTTT.

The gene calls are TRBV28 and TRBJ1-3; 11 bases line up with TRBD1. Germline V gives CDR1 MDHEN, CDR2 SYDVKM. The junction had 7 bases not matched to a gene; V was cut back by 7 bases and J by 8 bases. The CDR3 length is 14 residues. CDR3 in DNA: TGTGCCAGCACCAAGGGACAGGGGGTTTACACCATATATTTT. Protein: CASTKGQGVYTIYF.

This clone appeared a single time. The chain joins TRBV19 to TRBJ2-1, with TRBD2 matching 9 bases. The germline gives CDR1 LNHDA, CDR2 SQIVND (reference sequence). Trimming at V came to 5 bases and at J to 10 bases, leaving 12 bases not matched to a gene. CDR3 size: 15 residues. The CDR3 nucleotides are TGTGCCAGTAGTGCCTTACTAGCGGGTCCTACCGAGCAGTTCTTC. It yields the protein CASSALLAGPTEQFF.

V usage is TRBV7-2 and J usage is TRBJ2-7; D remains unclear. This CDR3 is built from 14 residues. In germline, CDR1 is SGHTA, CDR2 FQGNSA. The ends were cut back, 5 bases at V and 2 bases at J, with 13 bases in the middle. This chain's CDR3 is CASSPGATTYEQYF. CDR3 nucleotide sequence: TGTGCCAGCAGCCCTGGAGCTACGACCTACGAGCAGTACTTC.

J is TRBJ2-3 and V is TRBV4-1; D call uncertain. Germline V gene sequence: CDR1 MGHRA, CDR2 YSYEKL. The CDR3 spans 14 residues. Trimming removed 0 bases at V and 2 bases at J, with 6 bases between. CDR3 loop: CASSQDKNTDTQYF. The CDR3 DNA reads TGCGCCAGCAGCCAAGACAAAAACACAGATACGCAGTATTTT.